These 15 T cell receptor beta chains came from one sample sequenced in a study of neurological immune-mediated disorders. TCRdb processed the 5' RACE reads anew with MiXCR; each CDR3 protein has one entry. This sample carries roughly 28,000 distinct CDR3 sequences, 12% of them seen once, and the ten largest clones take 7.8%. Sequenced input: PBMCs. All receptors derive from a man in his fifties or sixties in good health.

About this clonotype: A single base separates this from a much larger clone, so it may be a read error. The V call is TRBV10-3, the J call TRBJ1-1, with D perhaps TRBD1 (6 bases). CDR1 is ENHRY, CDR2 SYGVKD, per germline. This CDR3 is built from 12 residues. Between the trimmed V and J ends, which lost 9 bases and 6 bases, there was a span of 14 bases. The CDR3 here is CAIEDSPAEAFF. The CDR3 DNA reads TGTGCCATTGAGGACAGCCCCGCTGAAGCTTTCTTT.

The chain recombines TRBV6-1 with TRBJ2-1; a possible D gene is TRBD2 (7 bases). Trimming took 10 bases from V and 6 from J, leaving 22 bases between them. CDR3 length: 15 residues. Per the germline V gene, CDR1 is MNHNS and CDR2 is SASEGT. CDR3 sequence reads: CATLAELKGGNEQFF. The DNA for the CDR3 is TGTGCCACCCTAGCGGAGCTCAAGGGGGGCAATGAGCAGTTCTTC.

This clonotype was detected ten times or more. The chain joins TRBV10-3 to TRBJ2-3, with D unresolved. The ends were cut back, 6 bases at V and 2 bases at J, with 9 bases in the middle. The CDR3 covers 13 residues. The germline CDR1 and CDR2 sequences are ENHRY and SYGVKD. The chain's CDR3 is CAIRTAPTDTQYF. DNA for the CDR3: TGTGCCATCAGGACCGCCCCCACAGATACGCAGTATTTT.

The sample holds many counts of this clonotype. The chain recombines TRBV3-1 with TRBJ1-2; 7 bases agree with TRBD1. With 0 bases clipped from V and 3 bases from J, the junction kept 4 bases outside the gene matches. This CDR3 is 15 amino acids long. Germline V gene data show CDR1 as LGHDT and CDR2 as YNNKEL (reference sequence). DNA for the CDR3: TGTGCCAGCAGCCAAGAGGGGACAGACTACTATGGCTACACCTTC. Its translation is CASSQEGTDYYGYTF. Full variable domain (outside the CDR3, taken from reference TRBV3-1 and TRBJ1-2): DTAVSQTPKYLVTQMGNDKSIKCEQNLGHDTMYWYKQDSKKFLKIMFSYNNKELIINETVPNRFSPKSPDKAHLNLHINSLELGDSAVYFCASSQEGTDYYGYTFGSGTRLTVV.

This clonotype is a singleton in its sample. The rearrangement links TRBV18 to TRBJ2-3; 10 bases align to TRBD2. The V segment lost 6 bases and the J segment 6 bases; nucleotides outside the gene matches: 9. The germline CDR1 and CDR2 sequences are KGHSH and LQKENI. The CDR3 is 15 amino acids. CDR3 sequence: CASSLAGGRRDTQYF. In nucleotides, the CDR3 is TGTGCCAGCTCCTTAGCGGGGGGTCGTCGGGATACGCAGTATTTT.

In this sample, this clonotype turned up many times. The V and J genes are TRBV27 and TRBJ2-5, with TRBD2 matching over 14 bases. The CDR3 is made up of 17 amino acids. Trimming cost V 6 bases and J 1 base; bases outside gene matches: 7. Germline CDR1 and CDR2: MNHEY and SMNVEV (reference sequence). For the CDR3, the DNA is TGTGCCAGCAGAGGACTAGCGGGAGGTCCGGGCCAAGAGACCCAGTACTTC. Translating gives CASRGLAGGPGQETQYF.

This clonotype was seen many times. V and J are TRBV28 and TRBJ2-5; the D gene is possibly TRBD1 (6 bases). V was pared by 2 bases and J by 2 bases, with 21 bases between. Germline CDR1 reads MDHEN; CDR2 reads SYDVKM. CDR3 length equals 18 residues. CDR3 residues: CASSLGRSYRVGQETQYF. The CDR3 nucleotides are TGTGCCAGCAGTTTAGGCCGCAGTTACAGGGTTGGGCAAGAGACCCAGTACTTC.

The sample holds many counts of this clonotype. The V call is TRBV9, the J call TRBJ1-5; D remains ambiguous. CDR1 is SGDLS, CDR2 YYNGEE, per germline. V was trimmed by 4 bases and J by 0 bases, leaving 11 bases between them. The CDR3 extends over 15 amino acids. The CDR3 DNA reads TGTGCCAGCAGCAAACTGGGTTATAGCAATCAGCCCCAGCATTTT. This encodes CASSKLGYSNQPQHF.

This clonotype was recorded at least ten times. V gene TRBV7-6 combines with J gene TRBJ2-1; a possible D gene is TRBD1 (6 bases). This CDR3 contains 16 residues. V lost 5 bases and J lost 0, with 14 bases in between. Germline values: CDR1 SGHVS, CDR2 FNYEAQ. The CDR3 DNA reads TGTGCCAGCAGCAACCACCGGGACAACTCCTACAATGAGCAGTTCTTC. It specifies CASSNHRDNSYNEQFF.

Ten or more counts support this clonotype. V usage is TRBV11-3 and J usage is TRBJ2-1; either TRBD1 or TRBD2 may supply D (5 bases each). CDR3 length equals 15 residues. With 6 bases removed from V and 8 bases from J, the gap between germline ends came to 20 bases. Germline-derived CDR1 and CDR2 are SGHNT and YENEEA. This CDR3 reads CASSPGTNSGYEQFF. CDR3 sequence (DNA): TGTGCCAGCAGTCCCGGGACCAACTCTGGGTATGAGCAGTTCTTC.

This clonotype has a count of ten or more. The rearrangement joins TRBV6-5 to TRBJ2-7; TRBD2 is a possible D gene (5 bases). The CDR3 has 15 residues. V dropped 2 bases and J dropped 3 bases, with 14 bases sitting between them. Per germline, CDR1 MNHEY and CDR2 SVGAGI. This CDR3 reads CASSYQAGNFYEQYF. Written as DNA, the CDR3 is TGTGCCAGCAGTTACCAGGCGGGTAATTTCTACGAGCAGTACTTC.

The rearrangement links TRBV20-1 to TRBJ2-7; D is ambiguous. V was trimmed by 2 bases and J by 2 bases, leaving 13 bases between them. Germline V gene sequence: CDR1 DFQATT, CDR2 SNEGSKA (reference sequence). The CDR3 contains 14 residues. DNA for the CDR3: TGCAGTGCTAGAAGAAGTTCCAGCACCTACGAGCAGTACTTC. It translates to CSARRSSSTYEQYF.

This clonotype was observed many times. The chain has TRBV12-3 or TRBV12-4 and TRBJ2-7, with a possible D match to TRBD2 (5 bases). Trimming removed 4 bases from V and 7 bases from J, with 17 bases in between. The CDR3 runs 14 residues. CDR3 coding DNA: TGTGCCAGCAGTTATGTCGGACCCTCGGGGGAGCAGTACTTC. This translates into CASSYVGPSGEQYF.

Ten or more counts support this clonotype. CDR3 in amino acids: CSVEDRTTSGRAFEQFF. In nucleotides, the CDR3 is TGCAGCGTTGAAGATAGAACAACTAGCGGGAGGGCCTTTGAGCAGTTCTTC. The V gene is TRBV29-1, the J gene TRBJ2-1, with 13 bases identical to TRBD2. Looked up from germline, CDR1 is SQVTM and CDR2 is ANQGSEA. V shed 0 bases and J 9 bases; nucleotides not matched to a gene: 11. CDR3 length: 17 residues.

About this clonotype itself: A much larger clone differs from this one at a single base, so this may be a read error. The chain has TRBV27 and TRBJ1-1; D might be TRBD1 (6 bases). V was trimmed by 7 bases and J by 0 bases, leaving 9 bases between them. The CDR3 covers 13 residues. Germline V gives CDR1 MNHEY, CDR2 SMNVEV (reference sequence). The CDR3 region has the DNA TGTGCCAGCATGGGGGCCATGAACACTGAAGCTTTCTTT. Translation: CASMGAMNTEAFF.